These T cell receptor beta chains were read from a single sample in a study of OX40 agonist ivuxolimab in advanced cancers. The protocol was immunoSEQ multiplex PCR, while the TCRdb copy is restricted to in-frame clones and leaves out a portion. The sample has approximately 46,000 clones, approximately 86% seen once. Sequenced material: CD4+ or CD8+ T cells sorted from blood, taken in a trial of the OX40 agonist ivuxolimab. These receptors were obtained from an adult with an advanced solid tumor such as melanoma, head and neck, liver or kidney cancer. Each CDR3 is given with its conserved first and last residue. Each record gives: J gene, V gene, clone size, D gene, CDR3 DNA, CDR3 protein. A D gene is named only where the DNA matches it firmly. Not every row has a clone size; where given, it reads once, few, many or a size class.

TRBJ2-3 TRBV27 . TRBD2 TGTGCCAGCAGAATACTAGCGGGAGGATTAGATACGCAGTATTTT CASRILAGGLDTQYF
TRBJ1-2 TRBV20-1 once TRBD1 TGCAGTGAGCGGACAGGGAACGGCTACACCTTC CSERTGNGYTF
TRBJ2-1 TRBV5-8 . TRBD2 TGTGCCAGCGGTTTAACCCCGACGGGAGGCTTTGGCAATGAGCAGTTCTTC CASGLTPTGGFGNEQFF
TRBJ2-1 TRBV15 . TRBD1 TGTGCCACCAGCAGAGAACGAGGGGGACAGCAAGTTAATGAGCAGTTCTTC CATSRERGGQQVNEQFF
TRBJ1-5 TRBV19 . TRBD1 TGTGCCAGTAGTCACAGGGACAGGGCTTCTCAGCCCCAGCATTTT CASSHRDRASQPQHF
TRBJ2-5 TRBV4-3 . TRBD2 TGCGCCAGCAGCCCGGGACTAATCCAAGAGACCCAGTACTTC CASSPGLIQETQYF
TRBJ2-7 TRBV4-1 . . TGCGCCAGCAGTCCCCCGGGGAGGCACGAGCAGTACTTC CASSPPGRHEQYF
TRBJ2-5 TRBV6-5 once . TGTGCCAGCAGTTACGGAGGAGGGGTAGGGGAGACCCAGTACTTC CASSYGGGVGETQYF
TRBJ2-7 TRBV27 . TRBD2 TGTGCCAGCAGTTTAACAGCGGGGGGGGTCCGCGAGCAGTACTTC CASSLTAGGVREQYF
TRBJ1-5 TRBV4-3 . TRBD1 TGCGCCAGCAGCCAAGGTGTAGGGGGCTCCAATCAGCCCCAGCATTTT CASSQGVGGSNQPQHF
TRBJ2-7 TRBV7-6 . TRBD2 TGTGCCAGCAGCTACCGATTAGCGGGGCTTAGAGAGCAGTACTTC CASSYRLAGLREQYF
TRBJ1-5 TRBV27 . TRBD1 TGTGCCAGCAGTGCCCGGGACAGGGATCAGCCCCAGCATTTT CASSARDRDQPQHF
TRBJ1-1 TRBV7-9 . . TGTGCCAGCAGCCCCCCCATAAATGTGAACACTGAAGCTTTCTTT CASSPPINVNTEAFF
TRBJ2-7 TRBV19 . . TGTGCCAGTAGTTCCATTTGGGCACCGACCTACGAGCAGTACTTC CASSSIWAPTYEQYF
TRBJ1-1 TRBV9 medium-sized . TGTGCCAGCAGCGCCAGGGGAACAGGAGGAGGAACTGAAGCTTTCTTT CASSARGTGGGTEAFF
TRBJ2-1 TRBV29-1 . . TGCAGCGTCAGAATATTACTGCGGGAGCAGTTCTTC CSVRILLREQFF
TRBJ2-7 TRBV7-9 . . TGTGCCAGCAGCTTAGTGATAGACGAGCAGTACTTC CASSLVIDEQYF
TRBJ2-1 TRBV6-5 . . TGTGCCAGCAGTTACTCGACCGGGACCTACTACAATGAGCAGTTCTTC CASSYSTGTYYNEQFF
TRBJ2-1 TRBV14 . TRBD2 TGTGCCAGCACTTGGGGTAGCGGGACCGGTGGTGAGCAGTTCTTC CASTWGSGTGGEQFF
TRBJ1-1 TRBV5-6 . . TGTGCCAGCAGCTTCCACCCGGGACCTACTGAAGCTTTCTTT CASSFHPGPTEAFF
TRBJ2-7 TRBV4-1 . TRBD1 TGCGCCAGCAGCCAGGTACAGGGGGCTCGAGGCGAGCAGTACTTC CASSQVQGARGEQYF
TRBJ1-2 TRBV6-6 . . TGTGCCAGCAGTTACGGCCGGGACCCTAACTATGGCTACACCTTC CASSYGRDPNYGYTF
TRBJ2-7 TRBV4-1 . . TGCGCCAGCAGCCAAGGGCCAGGGACGGAAGAGCAGTACTTC CASSQGPGTEEQYF
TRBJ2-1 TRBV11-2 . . TGTGCCAGCAGCTTAGGTTCCAGCGGAGCCCTCAATGAGCAGTTCTTC CASSLGSSGALNEQFF
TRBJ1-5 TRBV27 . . TGTGCCAGCAGTTTAAGGGCAGGGAGGAACAATCAGCCCCAGCATTTT CASSLRAGRNNQPQHF
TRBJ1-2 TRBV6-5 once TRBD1 TGTGCCAGCAGTTCCGGGACAGCCCCCAGGGGTGGCTACACCTTC CASSSGTAPRGGYTF
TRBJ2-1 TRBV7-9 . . TGTGCCAGCGTGAGTGGGACAACATACAATGAGCAGTTCTTC CASVSGTTYNEQFF
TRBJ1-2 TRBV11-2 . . TGTGACATCGTGTGCCAGGGAGATGGCTACACCTTC CDIVCQGDGYTF
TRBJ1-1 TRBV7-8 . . TGTGCCAGCGGTTTTTACAGCACTGAAGCTTTCTTT CASGFYSTEAFF
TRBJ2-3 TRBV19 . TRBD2 TGTGCCAGTAGTTCGGTAGCGGGGGGTTTTTGGCATACGCAGTATTTT CASSSVAGGFWHTQYF
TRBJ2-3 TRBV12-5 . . TGTGCTAGTGGTTTGTCGCAGGCCAACACAGATACGCAGTATTTT CASGLSQANTDTQYF
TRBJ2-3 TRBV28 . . TGTGCCAGCAATCGGGGGAGGAACGCAGATACGCAGTATTTT CASNRGRNADTQYF
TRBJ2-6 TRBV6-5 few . TGTGCCAGCAGTCCTGGGGCCAACGTCCTGACTTTC CASSPGANVLTF
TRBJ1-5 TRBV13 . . TGTGCCAGCAGCTTTGATGAGGGGGATAGCAATCAGCCCCAGCATTTT CASSFDEGDSNQPQHF
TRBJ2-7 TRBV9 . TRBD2 TGTGCCAGCAGCGTATACGACGGCGGGGGCTACGAGCAGTACTTC CASSVYDGGGYEQYF
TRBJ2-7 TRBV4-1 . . TGCGCCAGCAGCCAAGAAGGGATCCACGAGCAGTACTTC CASSQEGIHEQYF
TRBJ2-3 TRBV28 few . TGTGCCAGCAGTCCAATAGGGGTCGGAGTGGGCACAGATACGCAGTATTTT CASSPIGVGVGTDTQYF
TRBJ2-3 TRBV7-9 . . TGTGCCAGCAGCGTCGAGCGGGTGAGCACAGATACGCAGTATTTT CASSVERVSTDTQYF
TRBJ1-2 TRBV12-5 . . TGTGCTAGTGGTTTGTCGGCGCTCGGGGACTATGGCTACACCTTC CASGLSALGDYGYTF
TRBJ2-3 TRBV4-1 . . TGCGCCAGCAGGCAGAGGTCCTTTCCCACAGATACGCAGTATTTT CASRQRSFPTDTQYF
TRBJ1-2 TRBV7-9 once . TGTGCCAGCAGCCACCCTGGTGAGGCCCGGTTGCTGGCCTATGGCTACACCTTC CASSHPGEARLLAYGYTF
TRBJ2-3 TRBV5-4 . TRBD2 TGTGCCAGCAGCTTGCGGGCGGGGGGCACAGATACGCAGTATTTT CASSLRAGGTDTQYF